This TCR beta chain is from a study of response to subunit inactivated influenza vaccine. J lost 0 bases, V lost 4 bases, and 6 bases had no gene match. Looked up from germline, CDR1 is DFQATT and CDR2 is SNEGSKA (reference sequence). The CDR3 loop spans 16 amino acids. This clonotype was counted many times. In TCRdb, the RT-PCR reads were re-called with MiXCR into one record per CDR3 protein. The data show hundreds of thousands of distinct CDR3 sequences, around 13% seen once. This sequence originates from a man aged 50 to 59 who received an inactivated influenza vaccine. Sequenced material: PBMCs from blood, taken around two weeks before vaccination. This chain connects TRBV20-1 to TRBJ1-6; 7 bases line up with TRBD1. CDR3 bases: TGCAGTGCTACGACAGGGTCCCGCTCCTATAATTCACCCCTCCACTTT. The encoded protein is CSATTGSRSYNSPLHF.